The 31 T cell receptor beta chains presented below share a single source sample, sequenced in a study of T cells in Graves' hyperthyroidism and ophthalmopathy (dated by TCRdb to between 2018 and 2020). Receptor amplification or capture employed multiplex PCR. Sequenced using an Illumina HiSeq 2000. The TCR beta CDR3 regions were amplified from RNA transcripts. For the first round of RT-PCR on the TCR CDR3, the HTBI primer set was used together with the Qiagen OneStep RT-PCR kit. TCRdb trimmed public reads at Q25 via fastp, called clones via MiXCR and kept in-frame beta chains. Rows with one shared CDR3 protein collapse into an entry with the most common genes and DNA. Within this sample are hundreds of thousands of distinct CDR3 sequences, with approximately 15% of them counted one time only. Under 7% of the sample goes to the ten largest clones. Material: blood. The receptors shown here come from a woman younger than 45 with Graves' hyperthyroidism that later progressed to Graves' ophthalmopathy.

This clonotype came up many times. The chain carries TRBV27 and TRBJ2-1; no clear D gene. The CDR3 covers 13 residues. Trimming removed 3 bases from V and 5 bases from J, with 8 bases in between. CDR1 and CDR2 (germline): MNHEY, SMNVEV (reference sequence). DNA of the CDR3: TGTGCCAGCAGTTTGCAGGCCGACAATGAGCAGTTCTTC. It translates to CASSLQADNEQFF.

This chain connects TRBV6-1 to TRBJ2-3; the D gene is possibly TRBD2 (7 bases). Trimming removed 6 bases at V and 5 bases at J, with 27 bases between. CDR1 and CDR2 (germline): MNHNS, SASEGT. The CDR3 runs 18 residues. The CDR3 spells CASSRERPWRGGGDTQYF. DNA for the CDR3: TGTGCCAGCAGCCGGGAACGACCCTGGAGGGGAGGGGGAGATACGCAGTATTTT.

This clonotype has just a few counts. The J gene is TRBJ2-2, the V gene TRBV7-3, with a tentative D call TRBD1 (6 bases). Deletions cut 1 base from V and 7 bases from J, with 16 bases between. Looked up from germline, CDR1 is SGHTA and CDR2 is FQGTGA. The CDR3 length is 16 residues. CDR3 in amino acids: CASSLMGRGNGGELFF. The CDR3 bases are TGTGCCAGCAGCTTAATGGGCAGGGGAAATGGCGGGGAGCTGTTTTTT.

In its sample, this clonotype was seen a few times. A much larger clone lies one base from this, so it may be a read error. The chain employs TRBV15 and TRBJ2-5, with TRBD2 as a possible D gene (7 bases). Germline V gene lookup returns CDR1 LNHNV and CDR2 YYDKDF (reference sequence). CDR3 size: 17 residues. V was trimmed by 5 bases and J by 4 bases, leaving 23 bases between them. CDR3 nucleotide sequence: TGTGCCACCAGCGGAACTCTCCCTAGGGGGGGCGTAGAGACCCAGTACTTC. This gives the protein CATSGTLPRGGVETQYF.

This clonotype was detected ten times or more. The rearrangement joins TRBV18 to TRBJ2-1; TRBD1 or TRBD2 may be the D gene (6 bases each). V was clipped by 8 bases and J by 3 bases, with 17 bases between them. This CDR3 is 15 amino acids long. Germline V gene data show CDR1 as KGHSH and CDR2 as LQKENI. Here the CDR3 DNA reads TGTGCCAGCACCCAACAGGGAGGTAGCTACAATGAGCAGTTCTTC. The encoded protein is CASTQQGGSYNEQFF.

This clonotype was seen many times. CDR3 loop: CSAYRSSNYGYTF. CDR3 in DNA: TGCAGTGCGTACAGGAGTTCTAACTATGGCTACACCTTC. The chain couples TRBV20-1 to TRBJ1-2, with D possibly TRBD1 on 5 matching bases. The ends were cut back, 6 bases at V and 0 bases at J, with 11 bases in the middle. The CDR3 totals 13 residues. The V gene's germline CDR1 is DFQATT and CDR2 SNEGSKA (reference sequence).

This clonotype was observed a handful of times. This chain uses TRBV28 with TRBJ2-1; D not resolved. There are 13 residues in the CDR3. Germline V gives CDR1 MDHEN, CDR2 SYDVKM. Between the trimmed V and J ends, which lost 3 bases and 5 bases, there was a span of 8 bases. CDR3 coding DNA: TGTGCCAGCAGTTTCTCTACGGACAATGAGCAGTTCTTC. Translating gives CASSFSTDNEQFF.

A note on this clonotype: Since a much larger clone is just one base distant, this may be a read error. The gene calls are TRBV10-3 and TRBJ2-5; TRBD1 matches 7 bases. The V gene's germline CDR1 is ENHRY and CDR2 SYGVKD. This CDR3 is built from 14 residues. DNA of the CDR3: TGTGCCATCAGGGAACAGGGGCCTATGGAGATCCAGTACTTC. This encodes CAIREQGPMEIQYF.

The table lists this clonotype with a few counts. The genes are TRBV19 and TRBJ1-1; D unresolved. Trimming left V 3 bases short and J 3 bases short, with 11 bases between. Per the germline V gene, CDR1 is LNHDA and CDR2 is SQIVND (reference sequence). The CDR3 is 14 amino acids. The CDR3 DNA sequence: TGTGCCAGTAGTATTCAACAGCCCCACACTGAAGCTTTCTTT. Its translation: CASSIQQPHTEAFF.

Only a few counts were recorded for this clonotype. The rearrangement uses TRBV6-2 or TRBV6-3 and TRBJ2-1; 8 bases are shared with TRBD2. The ends lost 2 bases at V and 7 bases at J; junction bases unmatched: 4. The CDR3 covers 14 residues. Germline lookup yields CDR1 MNHEY and CDR2 SVGEGT. CDR3 loop: CASSYVSSGNEQFF. For the CDR3, the DNA is TGTGCCAGCAGTTACGTCTCTAGCGGGAATGAGCAGTTCTTC.

This clonotype occurred many times. The chain couples TRBV27 to TRBJ2-7, with D possibly TRBD2 on 5 matching bases. Trimming stripped 4 bases from V and 4 bases from J, with 14 bases between. Germline CDR1 and CDR2: MNHEY and SMNVEV (reference sequence). CDR3 length equals 14 residues. CDR3: CASSSARGPYEQYF. CDR3 nucleotides: TGTGCCAGCAGTTCTGCGCGAGGGCCTTACGAGCAGTACTTC.

The table lists this clonotype with many counts. The chain employs TRBV29-1 and TRBJ1-5, with 12 bases fitting TRBD1. V was pared by 5 bases and J by 7 bases, with 6 bases of the junction left unmatched. Germline-derived CDR1 and CDR2 are SQVTM and ANQGSEA. The CDR3 is 14 residues long. Written as DNA, the CDR3 is TGCAGCGTTCGGGGACAGGGGGCTGGGCAGCCCCAGCATTTT. It is translated as CSVRGQGAGQPQHF.

This clonotype was found many times. The rearrangement uses TRBV11-2 and TRBJ2-7; D gene uncertain. Germline values: CDR1 SGHAT, CDR2 FQNNGV. This CDR3 is built from 13 residues. Between the trimmed V and J ends, which lost 4 bases and 0 bases, there was a span of 7 bases. CDR3 DNA sequence: TGTGCCAGCAGCTCCGAGATCTCCTACGAGCAGTACTTC. It yields the protein CASSSEISYEQYF.

This clonotype was seen ten or more times. The chain couples TRBV7-8 to TRBJ1-1, with D possibly matching TRBD1 (6 bases). The CDR3 consists of 14 residues. Trimming took 1 base from V and 4 from J, leaving 10 bases between them. Per the germline V gene, CDR1 is SGHVS and CDR2 is FQNEAQ. CDR3 in amino acids: CASSLVTRGTEAFF. The DNA for the CDR3 is TGTGCCAGCAGCTTAGTGACCAGGGGCACTGAAGCTTTCTTT.

This chain links TRBV10-3 with TRBJ2-2; 9 bases fit TRBD1. V lost 6 bases to trimming and J lost 6 bases; unmatched junction nucleotides: 8. The CDR3 consists of 15 residues. The germline CDR1 and CDR2 sequences are ENHRY and SYGVKD. The CDR3 loop is CAIRLQGARAGELFF. The DNA of the CDR3 is TGTGCCATCAGACTACAGGGGGCGAGGGCCGGGGAGCTGTTTTTT.

This clonotype was seen repeatedly, ten times or more. The chain carries TRBV20-1 and TRBJ1-2; D possibly corresponds to TRBD1 (5 bases). The CDR3 covers 20 residues. With 0 bases removed from V and 0 bases from J, the gap between germline ends came to 26 bases. Germline V CDR1 and CDR2: DFQATT, SNEGSKA (reference sequence). CDR3 bases: TGCAGTGCTAGAGAAAGAAAAAATTCTCCAGGGCGGCCAGCTAACTATGGCTACACCTTC. Translation gives CSARERKNSPGRPANYGYTF.

This clonotype came up many times. The genes are TRBV12-3 or TRBV12-4 and TRBJ2-7; 7 bases align to TRBD2. The length of the CDR3 is 15 residues. Trimming took 4 bases from V and 0 from J; bases not matched to a gene: 6. The CDR3, as DNA: TGTGCCAGCAGTTCCGCCTTAGCGGGCTCCTACGAGCAGTACTTC. Amino acid sequence: CASSSALAGSYEQYF.

This clonotype was counted many times. The rearrangement uses TRBV6-6 and TRBJ2-7; the match to TRBD1 covers 8 bases. V gave up 0 bases and J gave up 5 bases; unmatched junction bases: 6. CDR3 length equals 15 residues. Germline values: CDR1 MNHNY, CDR2 SVGAGI (reference sequence). The CDR3 here is CASSYSPDRDHEQYF. The CDR3 DNA follows: TGTGCCAGCAGTTACTCGCCGGACAGGGACCACGAGCAGTACTTC.

This clonotype was counted a few times. The CDR3 ends on some other residue instead of the conserved phenylalanine or tryptophan, so this is likely a read error. The gene calls are TRBV10-1 and TRBJ2-1, with D perhaps TRBD2 (5 bases). V was shortened by 3 bases and J by 0 bases, with 12 bases between the two germline ends. The CDR3 spans 16 residues. Germline V gene data show CDR1 as WNHNN and CDR2 as SYGVQD (reference sequence). The CDR3 reads CASSEAGNPSYNEQFL. Written as DNA, the CDR3 is TGCGCCAGCAGTGAAGCCGGGAACCCCTCCTACAATGAGCAGTTCCTC.

This clonotype was seen at least ten times. The chain joins TRBV11-3 to TRBJ1-1; no clear D. Per the germline V gene, CDR1 is SGHNT and CDR2 is YENEEA. The CDR3 spans 14 residues. Trimming stripped 7 bases from V and 1 base from J, with 13 bases between. CDR3 loop: CASTPQWGNTEAFF. CDR3 DNA sequence: TGTGCCAGCACCCCTCAGTGGGGGAACACTGAAGCTTTCTTT.

Ten or more counts support this clonotype. The chain employs TRBV27 and TRBJ1-6; D might be TRBD1 (5 bases). Trimming pared 3 bases from V and 10 bases from J, leaving 13 bases between. Per germline, CDR1 MNHEY and CDR2 SMNVEV (reference sequence). This CDR3 is 14 amino acids long. This chain's CDR3 is CASSFLGRDSPLHF. CDR3 coding DNA: TGTGCCAGCAGTTTTTTAGGGAGGGACTCACCCCTCCACTTT.

The J gene is TRBJ1-4, the V gene TRBV24-1; 7 nucleotides align to TRBD1. J was trimmed by 0 bases and V by 12 bases; bases with no gene match: 15. There are 17 residues in the CDR3. Germline values: CDR1 KGHDR, CDR2 SFDVKD. In DNA, the CDR3 is TGTGCCGCTTCTGGACAGGCGTTGGAGGCAACTAATGAAAAACTGTTTTTT. Translated: CAASGQALEATNEKLFF.

The V gene is TRBV14, the J gene TRBJ1-2; D remains ambiguous. With 0 bases removed from V and 5 bases from J, the gap between germline ends came to 13 bases. Germline V gene lookup returns CDR1 SGHDN and CDR2 FVKESK. This CDR3 has 15 amino acids. CDR3 residues: CASSQDYGPSYGYTF. DNA of the CDR3: TGTGCCAGCAGCCAAGATTACGGGCCCTCATATGGCTACACCTTC.

The table lists this clonotype with many counts. The gene calls are TRBV28 and TRBJ2-2, with 9 nucleotides matching TRBD2. CDR3 length equals 20 residues. Trimming at V came to 4 bases and at J to 4 bases, leaving 19 bases not matched to a gene. Germline assignment: CDR1 MDHEN and CDR2 SYDVKM. Here the CDR3 DNA reads TGTGCCAGCAGTTATGACAGGGAATCGACTAGCGGTGGGGGCACCGGGGAGCTGTTTTTT. It encodes CASSYDRESTSGGGTGELFF.

This clonotype has at least ten counts. J is TRBJ2-7 and V is TRBV6-5; D gene ambiguous. The CDR3 consists of 14 residues. Trimming shortened V by 2 bases and J by 2 bases, and 10 bases separated the two germline ends. Per the germline V gene, CDR1 is MNHEY and CDR2 is SVGAGI. The CDR3 region is CASSYERVTYEQYF. The CDR3 region has the DNA TGTGCCAGCAGTTACGAAAGGGTCACCTACGAGCAGTACTTC.

This clonotype has ten or more counts. The rearrangement joins TRBV12-3 or TRBV12-4 to TRBJ1-6, with D tentatively TRBD1 (5 bases). The ends were cut back, 2 bases at V and 6 bases at J, with 5 bases in the middle. The CDR3 extends over 13 amino acids. CDR3 nucleotide sequence: TGTGCCAGCAGTTTACAGGGTAATTCACCCCTCCACTTT. Residues: CASSLQGNSPLHF.

This clonotype was counted at least ten times. The rearrangement joins TRBV2 to TRBJ2-1; possible D gene TRBD2, 6 bases. Germline V gene data show CDR1 as SNHLY and CDR2 as FYNNEI. The CDR3 is 15 amino acids. Trimming removed 5 bases at V and 4 bases at J, with 15 bases between. CDR3 sequence: CASSLQWGTYNEQFF. The DNA for the CDR3 is TGTGCCAGCAGTCTCCAGTGGGGGACTTACAATGAGCAGTTCTTC.

This clonotype was found many times. The chain links TRBV20-1 to TRBJ2-1; 9 nucleotides line up with TRBD1. The CDR3 consists of 19 residues. CDR1 DFQATT and CDR2 SNEGSKA come from the germline V gene (reference sequence). Trimming at V came to 6 bases and at J to 7 bases, leaving 25 bases not matched to a gene. This CDR3 reads CSAFTYKQQQGAFQNEQFF. CDR3 nucleotides: TGCAGTGCGTTCACGTACAAACAGCAACAGGGGGCGTTTCAGAATGAGCAGTTCTTC.

The sample holds a few counts of this clonotype. The DNA for the CDR3 is TGCGCCAGCAGTTACGACGGGGAAGCAACTAATGAAAAACTGTTTTTT. Translated: CASSYDGEATNEKLFF. V and J are TRBV5-1 and TRBJ1-4; D call uncertain. This CDR3 region has 16 residues. The V end was cut by 5 bases, the J end by 0 bases, with 14 bases between. The germline gives CDR1 SGHRS, CDR2 YFSETQ.

The chain has TRBV29-1 and TRBJ2-3; 8 nucleotides agree with TRBD2. Germline trimming cut 8 bases from V and 2 bases from J; bases unmatched to any gene: 6. This CDR3 has 13 residues. Germline lookup yields CDR1 SQVTM and CDR2 ANQGSEA. CDR3 protein: CSQREYNTDTQYF. Here the CDR3 DNA reads TGCAGCCAGCGGGAGTATAACACAGATACGCAGTATTTT.

This clonotype was counted only a few times. The chain uses TRBV4-3 and TRBJ2-7; TRBD1 might be the D (5 bases). From germline, CDR1 is LGHNA and CDR2 YSLEER. Trimming stripped 5 bases from V and 5 bases from J, with 13 bases between. The CDR3 contains 13 residues. The CDR3 DNA is TGCGCCAGCAGCGTCAGGGTCCCCCACGAGCAGTACTTC. This encodes CASSVRVPHEQYF.